Below are 9 T cell receptor beta chains sequenced from a single sample in a study of human T cells and chemical hapten exposure. The time point is: pre-sensitization, week 0. Noted treatment: therapeutic diphenylcyclopropenone sensitization with weekly scalp DPC. TCRdb processed the RACE reads anew with MiXCR; each CDR3 protein has one entry. Here the sample spans a few hundred thousand distinct CDR3 sequences, 7.5% to 8% being singletons. The specimen comprised whole blood, sampled in connection with sensitization to the hapten diphenylcyclopropenone (DPC). The receptors come from a man younger than 30 with alopecia areata. Some clones in this sample may be carry-over from other donors' samples.

The rearrangement joins TRBV12-3 or TRBV12-4 to TRBJ1-2; no definite D call. Trimming cost V 2 bases and J 2 bases, with 6 bases left between them. The CDR3 extends over 13 amino acids. In DNA form, the CDR3 reads TGTGCCAGCAGTTTACGTCTCAACTATGGCTACACCTTC. It specifies CASSLRLNYGYTF.

The J gene is TRBJ2-2, the V gene TRBV28; D not certain. Germline V gives CDR1 MDHEN, CDR2 SYDVKM. This CDR3 has 12 amino acids. Trimming removed 7 bases at V and 1 base at J, with 4 bases between. DNA of the CDR3: TGTGCCAGCACTAGGAACACCGGGGAGCTGTTTTTT. It is translated as CASTRNTGELFF.

The rearrangement links TRBV5-5 to TRBJ1-6; TRBD1 matches 8 bases. The ends lost 2 bases at V and 5 bases at J; junction bases unmatched: 3. Germline values: CDR1 SGHKS, CDR2 YYEKEE (reference sequence). The CDR3 contains 15 residues. The CDR3 DNA reads as TGTGCCAGCAGCTTCAAACAGGGGGATAATTCACCCCTCCACTTT. This encodes CASSFKQGDNSPLHF.

The sample holds a few counts of this clonotype. V usage is TRBV10-3 and J usage is TRBJ2-1; 10 bases are shared with TRBD2. The CDR3 runs 17 residues. The germline CDR1 and CDR2 sequences are ENHRY and SYGVKD. Unmatched junction bases numbered 14, after V lost 4 bases and J lost 8 bases. DNA for the CDR3: TGTGCCATCAGTGCCACTAGCGGGGAGATTTTCGCCCATGAGCAGTTCTTC. Translated, it gives CAISATSGEIFAHEQFF.

The V gene is TRBV6-5, the J gene TRBJ1-2, with a weak D call TRBD1 (6 bases). The CDR3 is 13 residues long. Germline CDR1 MNHEY, CDR2 SVGAGI. V was cut by 4 bases and J by 8 bases, with 14 bases left in between. The CDR3 sequence: CASSCAGAGGYTF. CDR3 coding DNA: TGTGCCAGCAGTTGCGCAGGGGCGGGAGGCTACACCTTC.

Many counts were recorded for this clonotype. The chain recombines TRBV7-9 with TRBJ2-3; 9 nucleotides agree with TRBD2. The CDR3 totals 16 residues. Germline V gene data show CDR1 as SEHNR and CDR2 as FQNEAQ (reference sequence). V was clipped by 2 bases and J by 4 bases; unmatched bases: 7. The CDR3 nucleotides read TGTGCCAGCAGCTTATTCTTCAGCGGGGGGCCAGATACGCAGTATTTT. Protein: CASSLFFSGGPDTQYF.

The table lists this clonotype with a few counts. The chain joins TRBV6-1 to TRBJ1-5; D not certain. V was clipped by 4 bases and J by 1 base, with 8 bases between them. From germline, CDR1 is MNHNS and CDR2 SASEGT. The CDR3 covers 14 residues. The CDR3 sequence is CASSVEWSNQPQHF. The CDR3 region has the DNA TGTGCCAGCAGTGTTGAATGGAGCAATCAGCCCCAGCATTTT.

This clonotype has only a few counts. V usage is TRBV7-7 and J usage is TRBJ2-5; D may be TRBD2 (6 bases). V lost 6 bases to trimming and J lost 4 bases, with 18 bases between them. This CDR3 comprises 15 residues. Germline loops: CDR1 SSHAT, CDR2 FNYEAQ (reference sequence). The CDR3 sequence: CASSFLGGTPETQYF. CDR3 nucleotides: TGTGCCAGCAGTTTCCTCGGCGGGACGCCAGAGACCCAGTACTTC.

This clonotype came up many times. The chain has TRBV29-1 and TRBJ1-1; D gene ambiguous. Per the germline V gene, CDR1 is SQVTM and CDR2 is ANQGSEA. V lost 5 bases, J lost 7 bases, and 11 bases lay in between. The CDR3 runs 11 residues. The CDR3 nucleotides are TGCAGCGTTTTAGATTTGGTTGAAGCTTTCTTT. This translates into CSVLDLVEAFF.